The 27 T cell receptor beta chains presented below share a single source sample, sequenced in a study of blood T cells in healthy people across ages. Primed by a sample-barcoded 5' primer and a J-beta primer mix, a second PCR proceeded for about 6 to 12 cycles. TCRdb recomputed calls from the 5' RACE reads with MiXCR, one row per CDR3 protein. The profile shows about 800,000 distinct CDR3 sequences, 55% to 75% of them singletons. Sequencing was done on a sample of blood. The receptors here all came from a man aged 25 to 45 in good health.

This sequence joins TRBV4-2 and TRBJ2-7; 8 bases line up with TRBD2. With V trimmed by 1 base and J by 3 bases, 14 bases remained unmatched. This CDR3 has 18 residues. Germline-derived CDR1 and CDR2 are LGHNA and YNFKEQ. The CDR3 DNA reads TGTGCCAGCAGCCAAGGGGGCGGGGGGCGCGAGCTTTTCTACGAGCAGTACTTC. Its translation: CASSQGGGGRELFYEQYF.

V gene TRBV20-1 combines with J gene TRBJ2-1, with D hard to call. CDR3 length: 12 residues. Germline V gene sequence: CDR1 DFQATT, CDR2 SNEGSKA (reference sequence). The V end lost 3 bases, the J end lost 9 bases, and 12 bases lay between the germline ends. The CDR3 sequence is CSASIDSGEQFF. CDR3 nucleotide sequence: TGCAGTGCTAGTATAGATTCTGGTGAGCAGTTCTTC.

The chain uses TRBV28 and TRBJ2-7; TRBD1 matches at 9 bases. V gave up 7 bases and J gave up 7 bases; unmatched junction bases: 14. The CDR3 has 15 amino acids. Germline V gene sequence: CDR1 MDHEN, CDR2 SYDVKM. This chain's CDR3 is CASTPDRGRFYEQYF. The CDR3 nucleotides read TGTGCCAGCACCCCGGACAGGGGCCGATTTTATGAGCAGTACTTC.

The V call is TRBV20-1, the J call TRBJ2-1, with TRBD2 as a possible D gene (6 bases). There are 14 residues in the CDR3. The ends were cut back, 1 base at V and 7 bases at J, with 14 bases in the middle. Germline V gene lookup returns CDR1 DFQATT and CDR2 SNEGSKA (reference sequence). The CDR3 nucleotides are TGCAGTGCTAGAGGGGACTTCACAGGAAATGAGCAGTTCTTC. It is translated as CSARGDFTGNEQFF.

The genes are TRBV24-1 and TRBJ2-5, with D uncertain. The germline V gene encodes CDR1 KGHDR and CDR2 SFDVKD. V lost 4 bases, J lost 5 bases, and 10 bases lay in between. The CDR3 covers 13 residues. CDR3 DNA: TGTGCCACCAGTGACCCATACGGGGAGACCCAGTACTTC. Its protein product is CATSDPYGETQYF.

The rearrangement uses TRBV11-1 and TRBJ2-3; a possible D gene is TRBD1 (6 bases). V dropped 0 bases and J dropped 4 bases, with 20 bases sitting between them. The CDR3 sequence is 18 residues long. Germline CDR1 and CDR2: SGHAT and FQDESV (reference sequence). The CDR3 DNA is TGTGCCAGCAGCTTAGCCTACAGAAGTTACACAGGGCCAGATACGCAGTATTTT. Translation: CASSLAYRSYTGPDTQYF.

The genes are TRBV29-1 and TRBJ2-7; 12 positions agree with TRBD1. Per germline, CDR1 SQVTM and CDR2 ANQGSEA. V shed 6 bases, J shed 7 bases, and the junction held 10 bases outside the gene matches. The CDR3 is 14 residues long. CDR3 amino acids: CSVSGTGGLREQYF. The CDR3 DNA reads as TGCAGCGTATCCGGGACAGGGGGCCTACGGGAGCAGTACTTC.

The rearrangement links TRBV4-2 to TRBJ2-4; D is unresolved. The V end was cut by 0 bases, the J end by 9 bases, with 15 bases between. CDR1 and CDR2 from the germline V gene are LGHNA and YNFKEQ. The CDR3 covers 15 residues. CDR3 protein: CASSQERQNSIIQYF. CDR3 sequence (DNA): TGTGCCAGCAGCCAAGAGCGCCAGAATTCGATCATTCAGTACTTC.

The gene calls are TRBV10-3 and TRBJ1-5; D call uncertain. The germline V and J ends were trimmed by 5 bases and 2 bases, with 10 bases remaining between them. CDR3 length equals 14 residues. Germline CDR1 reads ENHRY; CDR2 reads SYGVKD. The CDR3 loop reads CAISRDGGNQPQHF. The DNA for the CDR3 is TGTGCCATCAGTCGAGACGGTGGCAATCAGCCCCAGCATTTT.

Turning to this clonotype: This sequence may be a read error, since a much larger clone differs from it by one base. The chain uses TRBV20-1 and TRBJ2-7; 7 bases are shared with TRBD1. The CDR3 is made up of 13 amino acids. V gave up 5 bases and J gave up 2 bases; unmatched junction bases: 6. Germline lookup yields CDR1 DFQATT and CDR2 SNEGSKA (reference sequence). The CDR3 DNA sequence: TGCAGTGCTCGTGGACAGGACACCTACGAGCAGTACTTC. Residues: CSARGQDTYEQYF.

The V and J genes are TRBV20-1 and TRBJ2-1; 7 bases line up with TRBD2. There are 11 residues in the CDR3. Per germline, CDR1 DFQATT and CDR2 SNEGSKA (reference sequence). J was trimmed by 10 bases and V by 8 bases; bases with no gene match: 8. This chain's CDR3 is CSRGTNREQFF. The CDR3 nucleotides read TGCAGTAGAGGGACTAACAGGGAGCAGTTCTTC.

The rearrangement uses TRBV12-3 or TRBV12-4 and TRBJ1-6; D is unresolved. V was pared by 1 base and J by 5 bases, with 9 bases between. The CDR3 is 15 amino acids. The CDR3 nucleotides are TGTGCCAGCAGTTTAGATCGCAGTAATAATTCACCCCTCCACTTT. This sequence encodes CASSLDRSNNSPLHF.

CDR3 sequence (DNA): TGTGCCAGCAGCCCTGGACGGAATAGCGGGAGTTCGACAGATACGCAGTATTTT. The encoded protein is CASSPGRNSGSSTDTQYF. This sequence joins TRBV7-2 and TRBJ2-3, with 9 bases matching TRBD2. V dropped 5 bases and J dropped 3; count of bases not matched to a gene: 15. The CDR3 runs to 18 residues. CDR1 is SGHTA, CDR2 FQGNSA, per germline. The full variable domain, its missing parts supplied by reference TRBV7-2 and TRBJ2-3, is GAGVSQSPSNKVTEKGKDVELRCDPISGHTALYWYRQSLGQGLEFLIYFQGNSAPDKSGLPSDRFSAERTGGSVSTLTIQRTQQEDSAVYLCASSPGRNSGSSTDTQYFGPGTRLTVL.

Here the CDR3 reads CASRALYPSNEQYF. The DNA for the CDR3 is TGTGCCAGCAGGGCCCTTTACCCGAGCAATGAGCAGTACTTC. This sequence joins TRBV6-6 and TRBJ2-5; D unclear. V gave up 6 bases and J gave up 11 bases, with 22 bases separating them. The CDR3 sequence is 14 residues long. The germline CDR1 and CDR2 sequences are MNHNY and SVGAGI (reference sequence).

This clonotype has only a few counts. The CDR3: CASSWDPGSYNEQFF. The CDR3, as DNA: TGTGCCAGCAGTTGGGACCCGGGCTCCTACAATGAGCAGTTCTTC. This chain joins TRBV12-3 or TRBV12-4 and TRBJ2-1; D tentatively fits TRBD1 or TRBD2 (5 bases each). The CDR3 covers 15 residues. Trimming took 4 bases from V and 0 from J, leaving 10 bases between them.

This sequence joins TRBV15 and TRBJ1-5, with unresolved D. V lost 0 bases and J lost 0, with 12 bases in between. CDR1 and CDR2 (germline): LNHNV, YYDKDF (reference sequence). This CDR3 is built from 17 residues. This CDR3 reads CATSRDRRIYSNQPQHF. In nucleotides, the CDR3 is TGTGCCACCAGCAGAGATAGGCGGATCTATAGCAATCAGCCCCAGCATTTT.

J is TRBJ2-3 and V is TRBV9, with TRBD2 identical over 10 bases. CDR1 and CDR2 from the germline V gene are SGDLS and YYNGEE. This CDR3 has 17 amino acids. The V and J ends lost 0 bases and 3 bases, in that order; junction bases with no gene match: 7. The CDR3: CASSVGVAGGMTDTQYF. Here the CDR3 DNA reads TGTGCCAGCAGCGTAGGAGTAGCGGGGGGTATGACAGATACGCAGTATTTT.

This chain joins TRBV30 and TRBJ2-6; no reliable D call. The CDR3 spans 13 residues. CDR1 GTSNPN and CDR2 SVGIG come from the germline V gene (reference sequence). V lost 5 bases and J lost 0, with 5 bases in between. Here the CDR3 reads CAWQSSGANVLTF. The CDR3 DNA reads TGTGCCTGGCAGAGCTCTGGGGCCAACGTCCTGACTTTC.

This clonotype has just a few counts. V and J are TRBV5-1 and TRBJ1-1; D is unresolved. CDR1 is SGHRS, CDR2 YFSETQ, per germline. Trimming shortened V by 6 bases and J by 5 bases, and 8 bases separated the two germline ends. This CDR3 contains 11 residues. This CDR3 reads CASNMGTEAFF. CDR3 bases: TGCGCCAGCAACATGGGGACTGAAGCTTTCTTT. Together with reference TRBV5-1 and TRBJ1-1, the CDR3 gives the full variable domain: KAGVTQTPRYLIKTRGQQVTLSCSPISGHRSVSWYQQTPGQGLQFLFEYFSETQRNKGNFPGRFSGRQFSNSRSEMNVSTLELGDSALYLCASNMGTEAFFGQGTRLTVV.

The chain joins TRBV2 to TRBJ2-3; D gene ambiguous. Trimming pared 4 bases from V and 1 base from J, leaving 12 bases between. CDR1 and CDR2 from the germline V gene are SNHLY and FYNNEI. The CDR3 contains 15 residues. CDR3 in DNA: TGTGCCAGCAGTGTTTATGGGGTGGGCACAGATACGCAGTATTTT. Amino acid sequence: CASSVYGVGTDTQYF.

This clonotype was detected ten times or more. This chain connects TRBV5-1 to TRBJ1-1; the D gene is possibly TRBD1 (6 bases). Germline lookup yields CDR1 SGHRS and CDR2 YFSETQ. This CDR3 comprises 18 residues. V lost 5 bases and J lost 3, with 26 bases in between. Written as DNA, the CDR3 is TGCGCCAGCAGGGCCCCAGACAGGCTAAACGGAGGAGACACTGAAGCTTTCTTT. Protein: CASRAPDRLNGGDTEAFF.

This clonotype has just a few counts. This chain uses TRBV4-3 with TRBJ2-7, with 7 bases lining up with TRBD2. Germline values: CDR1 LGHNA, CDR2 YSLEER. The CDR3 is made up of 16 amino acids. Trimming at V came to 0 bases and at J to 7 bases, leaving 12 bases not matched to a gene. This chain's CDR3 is CASSQDPLAVVGEQYF. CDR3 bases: TGCGCCAGCAGCCAAGACCCTCTAGCGGTGGTGGGGGAGCAGTACTTC.

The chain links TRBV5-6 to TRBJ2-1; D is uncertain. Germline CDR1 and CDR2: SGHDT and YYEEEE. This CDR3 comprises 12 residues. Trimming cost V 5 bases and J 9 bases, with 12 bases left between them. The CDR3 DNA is TGTGCCAGCAGTCTGACGTGGGGTGAGCAGTTCTTC. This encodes CASSLTWGEQFF.

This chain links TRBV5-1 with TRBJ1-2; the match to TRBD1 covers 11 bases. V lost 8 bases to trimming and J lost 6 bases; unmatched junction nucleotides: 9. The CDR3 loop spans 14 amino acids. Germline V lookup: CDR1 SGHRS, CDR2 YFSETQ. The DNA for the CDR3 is TGCGCCAGTACAAGGACAGGGGGCGCGGATGGCTACACCTTC. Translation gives CASTRTGGADGYTF.

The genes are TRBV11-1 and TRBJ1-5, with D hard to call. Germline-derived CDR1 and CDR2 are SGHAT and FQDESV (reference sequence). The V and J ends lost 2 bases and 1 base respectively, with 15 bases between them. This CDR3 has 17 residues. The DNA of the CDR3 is TGTGCCAGCAGCTTATATTGGGCATCACTAAGCAATCAGCCCCAGCATTTT. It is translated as CASSLYWASLSNQPQHF.

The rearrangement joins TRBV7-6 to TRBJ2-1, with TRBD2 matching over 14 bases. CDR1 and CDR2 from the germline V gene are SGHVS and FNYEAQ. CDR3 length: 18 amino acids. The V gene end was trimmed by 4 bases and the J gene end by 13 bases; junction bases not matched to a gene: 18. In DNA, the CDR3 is TGTGCCAGCAGCTCCTTGACCCTGACTAGCGGGAGGGCCGGGAATCAGTTCTTC. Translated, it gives CASSSLTLTSGRAGNQFF.

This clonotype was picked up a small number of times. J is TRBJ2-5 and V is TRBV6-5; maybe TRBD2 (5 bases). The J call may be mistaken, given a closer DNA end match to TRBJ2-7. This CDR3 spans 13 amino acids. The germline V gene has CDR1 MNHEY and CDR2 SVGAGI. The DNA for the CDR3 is TGTGCCAGCAGTTATACGGGATTAGCCGAGCAGTACTTC. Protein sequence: CASSYTGLAEQYF.